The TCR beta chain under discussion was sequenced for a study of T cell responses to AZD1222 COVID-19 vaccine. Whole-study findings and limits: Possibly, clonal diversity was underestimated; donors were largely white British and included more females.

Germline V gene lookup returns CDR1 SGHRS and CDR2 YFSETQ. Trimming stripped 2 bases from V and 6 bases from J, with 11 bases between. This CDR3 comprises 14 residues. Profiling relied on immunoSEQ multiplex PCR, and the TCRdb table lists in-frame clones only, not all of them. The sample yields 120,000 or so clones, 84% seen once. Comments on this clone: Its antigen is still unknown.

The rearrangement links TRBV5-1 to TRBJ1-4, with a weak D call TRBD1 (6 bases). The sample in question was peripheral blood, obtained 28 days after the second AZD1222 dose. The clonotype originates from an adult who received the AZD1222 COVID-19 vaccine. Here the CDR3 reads CASSFTGIYEKLFF. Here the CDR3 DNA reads TGCGCCAGCAGCTTTACAGGGATTTATGAAAAACTGTTTTTT.